The present entry profiles one T cell receptor (beta chain) with its context. Germline lookup yields CDR1 SQVTM and CDR2 ANQGSEA. The CDR3 length is 10 residues. Trimming took off 7 bases at V and 9 bases at J, with 10 bases between the two ends. This specimen belongs to a study of blood T cell repertoires in COVID-19. Study overall: There were acute and convalescent COVID-19 samples, and they came from the United States, Italy and Spain.

Clones were sequenced by immunoSEQ multiplex PCR, and TCRdb holds only the in-frame ones, with some missing. The sample holds some 100,000 clones, roughly 90% seen once. The sequenced sample consisted of peripheral blood. The TCR comes from a man between 65 and 85 years old who had recovered from COVID-19. This sequence joins TRBV29-1 and TRBJ2-1, with D unresolved. The CDR3 sequence is CSATVTEQFF. CDR3 nucleotides: TGCAGCGCAACAGTAACTGAGCAGTTCTTC.